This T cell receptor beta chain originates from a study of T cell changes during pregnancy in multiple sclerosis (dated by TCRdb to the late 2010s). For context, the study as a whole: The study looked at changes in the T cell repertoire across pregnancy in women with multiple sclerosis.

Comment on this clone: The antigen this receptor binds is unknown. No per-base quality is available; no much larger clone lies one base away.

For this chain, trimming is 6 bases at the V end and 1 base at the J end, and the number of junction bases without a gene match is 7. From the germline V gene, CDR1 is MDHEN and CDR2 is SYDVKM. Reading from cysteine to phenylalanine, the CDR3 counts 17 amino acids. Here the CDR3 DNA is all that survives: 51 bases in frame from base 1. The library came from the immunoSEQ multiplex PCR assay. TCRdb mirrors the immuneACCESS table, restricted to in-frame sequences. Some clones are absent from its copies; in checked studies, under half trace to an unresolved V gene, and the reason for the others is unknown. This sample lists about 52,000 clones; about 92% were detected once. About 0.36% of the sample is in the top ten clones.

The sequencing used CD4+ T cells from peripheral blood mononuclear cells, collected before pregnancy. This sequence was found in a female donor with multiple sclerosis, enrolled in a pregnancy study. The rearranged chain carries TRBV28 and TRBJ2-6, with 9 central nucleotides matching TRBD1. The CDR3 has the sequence CASRMTGGSSGANVLTF. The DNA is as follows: TGTGCCAGCAGGATGACAGGGGGTTCTTCTGGGGCCAACGTCCTGACTTTC.